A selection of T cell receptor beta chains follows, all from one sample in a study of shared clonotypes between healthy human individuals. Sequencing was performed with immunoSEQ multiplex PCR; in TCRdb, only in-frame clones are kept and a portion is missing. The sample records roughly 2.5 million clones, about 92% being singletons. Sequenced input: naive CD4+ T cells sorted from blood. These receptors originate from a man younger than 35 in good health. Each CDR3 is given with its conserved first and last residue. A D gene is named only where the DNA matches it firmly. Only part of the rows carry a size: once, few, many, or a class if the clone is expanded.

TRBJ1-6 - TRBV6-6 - TGTGCCAGCAGTTACATCGCCGGGAATTCACCCCTCCACTTT CASSYIAGNSPLHF
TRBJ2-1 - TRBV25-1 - TGTGCCAGCAGTGAAAGGACCGCCTACAATGAGCAGTTCTTC CASSERTAYNEQFF
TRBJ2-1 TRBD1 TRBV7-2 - TGTGCCAGCAGCTCAAGGACAGGGGAGTTCAATGAGCAGTTCTTC CASSSRTGEFNEQFF
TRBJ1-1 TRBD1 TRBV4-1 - TGCGCCAGCAGCCAAGGGGGGGGACAGGCGGCGACTGAAGCTTTCTTT CASSQGGGQAATEAFF
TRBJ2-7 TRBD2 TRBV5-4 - TGTGCCAGCAGCTCCGGACTAGCGGAAATCTACGAGCAGTACTTC CASSSGLAEIYEQYF
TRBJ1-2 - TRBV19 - TGTGCCAGTAGTATAGGGGAGATTAACTATGGCTACACCTTC CASSIGEINYGYTF
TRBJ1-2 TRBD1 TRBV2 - TGTGCCAGCAGTGAAGCGTTGGACAGGGGGTCTAACTATGGCTACACCTTC CASSEALDRGSNYGYTF
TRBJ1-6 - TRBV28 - TGTGCCAGCAGATTTATTCGACAGGCATATAATTCACCCCTCCACTTT CASRFIRQAYNSPLHF
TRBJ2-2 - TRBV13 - TGTGCCAGCAGCTCCCTACCCGGGGAGCTGTTTTTT CASSSLPGELFF
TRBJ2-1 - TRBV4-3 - TGCGCCAGCAGCCAAGAGAGTGAATTCCGTGAGCAGTTCTTC CASSQESEFREQFF
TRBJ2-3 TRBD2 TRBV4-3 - TGCGCCAGCAGCCAAGGAGCGGGAGTTGTAGATACGCAGTATTTT CASSQGAGVVDTQYF
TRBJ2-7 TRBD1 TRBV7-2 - TGTGCCAGCAGGACAGAGACAGGGGGCGAGCAGTACTTC CASRTETGGEQYF
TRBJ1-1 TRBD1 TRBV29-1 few TGCAGCGTGACGACAGGGGGAGGCACTGAAGCTTTCTTT CSVTTGGGTEAFF
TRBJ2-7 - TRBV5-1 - TGCGCCAGCCGGGCCTCGGGGTGGTCCGGAACCTACGAGCAGTACTTC CASRASGWSGTYEQYF
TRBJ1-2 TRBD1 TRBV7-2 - TGTGCCAGCAGCCCTCGGACAGGGCTTTTGGGCTACACCTTC CASSPRTGLLGYTF
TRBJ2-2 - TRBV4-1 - TGCGCCAGCAGCTTGCAAGTAATTCCCGGGGAGCTGTTTTTT CASSLQVIPGELFF
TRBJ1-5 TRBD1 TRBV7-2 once TGTGCCAGCAGCATAACAGGGGGCAATCAGCCCCAGCATTTT CASSITGGNQPQHF
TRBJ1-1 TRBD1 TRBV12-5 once TGTGCTAGTGGTTTGGGTTTGACAGGGGGCTGGGACACTGAAGCTTTCTTT CASGLGLTGGWDTEAFF